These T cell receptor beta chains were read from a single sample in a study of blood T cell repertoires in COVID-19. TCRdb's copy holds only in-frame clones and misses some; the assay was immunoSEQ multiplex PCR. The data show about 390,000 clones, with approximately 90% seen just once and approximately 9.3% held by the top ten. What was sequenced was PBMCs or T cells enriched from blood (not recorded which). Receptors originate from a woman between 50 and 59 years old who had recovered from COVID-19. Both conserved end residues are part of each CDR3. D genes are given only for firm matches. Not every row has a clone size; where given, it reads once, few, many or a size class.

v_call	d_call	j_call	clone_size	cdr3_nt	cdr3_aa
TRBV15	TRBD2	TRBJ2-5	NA	TGTGCCACCAGCAGAAACTTAGCGGGAGCGTTCCAAGAGACCCAGTACTTC	CATSRNLAGAFQETQYF
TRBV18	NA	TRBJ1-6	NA	TGTGCCAGCTCACCACCGGGGGGATATAATTCACCCCTCCACTTT	CASSPPGGYNSPLHF
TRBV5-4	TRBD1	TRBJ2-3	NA	TGTGCCAGCCGTCGACAGGGAACCACAGATACGCAGTATTTT	CASRRQGTTDTQYF
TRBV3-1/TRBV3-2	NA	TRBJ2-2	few	TGTGCCAGCAGCCGGGCAGGGACCGGGGAGCTGTTTTTT	CASSRAGTGELFF
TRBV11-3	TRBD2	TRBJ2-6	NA	TGTGCCAGCAGCCCTGGACTAGCGGGGGGCCTCTCTGGGGCCAACGTCCTGACTTTC	CASSPGLAGGLSGANVLTF
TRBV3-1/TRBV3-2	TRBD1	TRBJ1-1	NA	TGTGCCAGCAGCCAAGAGCTCGTATGGGACAGGGGATTGACTTTCTTT	CASSQELVWDRGLTFF
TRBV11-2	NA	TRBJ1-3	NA	TGTGCCAGCAGCCTCTTCCTCGGTGGAAACACCATATATTTT	CASSLFLGGNTIYF
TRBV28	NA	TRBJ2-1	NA	TGTGCCAGCAGTTTTATTAGGAGGGCCTACAATGAGCAGTTCTTC	CASSFIRRAYNEQFF
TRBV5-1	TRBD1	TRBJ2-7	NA	TGCGCCAGCAGCTTGGGATCCGGGACAGGGGGCTACGAGCAGTACTTC	CASSLGSGTGGYEQYF
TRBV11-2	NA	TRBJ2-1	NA	TGTGCCAGCAGCTTAGATCTTATAGCCGGTGGTGAGCAGTTCTTC	CASSLDLIAGGEQFF
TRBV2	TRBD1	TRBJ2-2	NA	TGTGCCAGCGGACCGGGACAGGGCAACACCGGGGAGCTGTTTTTT	CASGPGQGNTGELFF
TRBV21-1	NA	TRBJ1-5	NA	TGTGCCAGCGTCCGGTCCCCATCGTCCCAGCATTTT	CASVRSPSSQHF
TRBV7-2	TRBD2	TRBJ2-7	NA	TGTGCCAGCAGCTTTCCTAGCGGGGTCCTCTACGAGCAGTACTTC	CASSFPSGVLYEQYF
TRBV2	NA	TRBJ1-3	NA	TGTGCCAGGGAGCCACCCCAGGGGAGCCTAGTCTCTGGAAACACCATATATTTT	CAREPPQGSLVSGNTIYF
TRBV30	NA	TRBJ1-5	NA	TGTGCCTGGAGTGTACTGAGTTCGGGTAGCAATCAGCCCCAGCATTTT	CAWSVLSSGSNQPQHF
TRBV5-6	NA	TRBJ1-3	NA	TGTGCCAGCAGCTTCATGGGCCAGGGACTTGGCACCATATATTTT	CASSFMGQGLGTIYF
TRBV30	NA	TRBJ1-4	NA	TGTGCCTGGAGTGAGATAGGGGATGAAAAACTGTTTTTT	CAWSEIGDEKLFF
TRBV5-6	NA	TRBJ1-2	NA	TGTGCCAGCAGCTTGGGCGGGCAGTTGGATGGCTACACCTTC	CASSLGGQLDGYTF
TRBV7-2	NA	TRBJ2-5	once	TGTGCCAGCAGCTTATCCGGGGGTTCTCAAGAGACCCAGTACTTC	CASSLSGGSQETQYF
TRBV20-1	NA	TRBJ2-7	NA	TGCAGTGCTGAGCAGGGCCCACCTCCGTACTTC	CSAEQGPPPYF
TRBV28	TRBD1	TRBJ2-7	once	TGTGCCAGCAGTTGGGACAGCTACGAGCAGTACTTC	CASSWDSYEQYF
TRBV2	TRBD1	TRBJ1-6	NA	TGTGCCAGCAGTGGTTTGGGGACAGGGGGTATTTCACCCCTCCACTTT	CASSGLGTGGISPLHF
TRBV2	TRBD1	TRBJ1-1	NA	TGTGCCAGCAGTCATTTGACAGGGACGGGAACTGAAGCTTTCTTT	CASSHLTGTGTEAFF
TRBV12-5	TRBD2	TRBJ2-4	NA	TGTGCTAGTGGTAACGGACTAGCGGCACAAAACATTCAGTACTTC	CASGNGLAAQNIQYF
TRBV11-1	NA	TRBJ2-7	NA	TGTGCCAGCACCCTAAGGGGGTCCTACGAGCAGTACTTC	CASTLRGSYEQYF
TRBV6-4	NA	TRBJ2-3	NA	TGTGCCAGCAGTGGAACCCAGGGGATGTTGGTGTTGACAGATACGCAGTATTTT	CASSGTQGMLVLTDTQYF
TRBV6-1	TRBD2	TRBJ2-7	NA	TGTGCCAGCAGTGAAAAAGGGACTATTACGAAGCAGTACTTC	CASSEKGTITKQYF